This TCR beta chain appears in the sequencing data of a study of glioma-infiltrating T cells after dendritic cell vaccination. The overall study: Treatment, given 2003 to 2012, was autologous tumor lysate-pulsed dendritic cell vaccination.

This clone has a single count. Germline V gene sequence: CDR1 MNHNY, CDR2 SVGAGI (reference sequence). V dropped 0 bases and J dropped 7 bases, with 13 bases sitting between them. CDR3 length: 15 residues. The time point denotes: after dendritic cell vaccination, including at tumor progression/relapse. The immunoSEQ assay amplified TCRB CDR3 from up to roughly 2 ug DNA. TCRdb keeps only in-frame clones here, not all; method: immunoSEQ multiplex PCR. This table holds 75,000 to 95,000 clones, around 87% found once. This TCR came from a human donor with glioblastoma. Sequences were derived from blood, sampled after dendritic cell vaccination. The chain combines TRBV6-6 with TRBJ1-5; the D is unclear. The CDR3 region has the DNA TGTGCCAGCAGTTACTCTGTAGGCTCGGGGCAGCCCCAGCATTTT. This sequence encodes CASSYSVGSGQPQHF.